The present entry profiles one T cell receptor (beta chain) with its context. Its antigen remains unidentified. The data originate from a study of shared clonotypes between healthy human individuals. Overall study: A few men and a couple of women, aged 18 to 49, were donors. Each donor's CD8 memory used one plate, CD8 naive two, each CD4 subset three.

CD45RO-negative CD8 cells positively selected for CCR7 made up the naive population, which excluded terminally differentiated effector memory CD45RA+ cells. Study results and limitations: Several donors had around 5% of their naive CD4 clonotypes in common. Generation probabilities were higher for clonotypes shared across all four sorted-subset donors than for unshared ones.

Looked up from germline, CDR1 is SGHTA and CDR2 is FQGNSA. This CDR3 spans 16 amino acids. With 6 bases removed from V and 1 base from J, the gap between germline ends came to 18 bases. Clones were sequenced by immunoSEQ multiplex PCR, and TCRdb holds only the in-frame ones, with some missing. The table includes hundreds of thousands of clones, 95% to 98% detected once. Material for sequencing was naive CD8+ T cells sorted from blood. This receptor was taken from a man younger than 40 in good health. The V call is TRBV7-2, the J call TRBJ1-1; the D gene is possibly TRBD1 (5 bases). The CDR3 DNA reads TGTGCCAGCAGGTTTGCGGTGGACATGGGGAACACTGAAGCTTTCTTT. Its translation: CASRFAVDMGNTEAFF.